This T cell receptor beta chain was obtained from a study of molecular identifiers for immune sequencing clone quantification. Naive CD8 T cells were sorted, and the gate applied was CD8+CD4-CCR7+CD45RA+. Remarks on this clonotype: A read error may be the cause here, since a much bigger clone is one base away.

TCRdb fed the PCR reads into MiXCR, producing one record per CDR3 protein. The sample yields under 650,000 distinct CDR3 sequences, 15% to 20% seen once. The ends lost 1 base at V and 6 bases at J; junction bases unmatched: 8. The CDR3 has 16 residues. Germline V lookup: CDR1 LGHNA, CDR2 YSLEER. This sequence joins TRBV4-3 and TRBJ2-1, with 8 bases identical to TRBD1. Sequences were obtained from naive CD8+ T cells from blood, with Jurkat cell RNA spiked in. Indicated subset: FACS-sorted CD8+CD4-CCR7+CD45RA+ naive T cells. The clonotype was recovered from a human donor in good health. Some libraries in this study had Jurkat cell RNA spiked in. As DNA, the CDR3 is TGCGCCAGCAGCCAAGGTCGGGACAGGTCCGGCAATGAGCAGTTCTTC. Its translation is CASSQGRDRSGNEQFF.